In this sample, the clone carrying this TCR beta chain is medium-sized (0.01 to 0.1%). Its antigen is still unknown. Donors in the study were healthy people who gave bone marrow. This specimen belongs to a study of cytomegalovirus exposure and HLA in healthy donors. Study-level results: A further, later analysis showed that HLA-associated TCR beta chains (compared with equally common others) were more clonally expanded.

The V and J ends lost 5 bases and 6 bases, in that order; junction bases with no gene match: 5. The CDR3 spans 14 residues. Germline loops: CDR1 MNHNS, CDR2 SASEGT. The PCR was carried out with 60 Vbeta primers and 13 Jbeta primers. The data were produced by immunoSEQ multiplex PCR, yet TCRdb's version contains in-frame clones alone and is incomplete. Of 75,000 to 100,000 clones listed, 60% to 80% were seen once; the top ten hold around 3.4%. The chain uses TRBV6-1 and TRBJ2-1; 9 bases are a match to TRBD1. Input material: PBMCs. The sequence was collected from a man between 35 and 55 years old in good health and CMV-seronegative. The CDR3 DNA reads TGTGCCAGCAGTAAGACAGGGGGGGTCAATGAGCAGTTCTTC. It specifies CASSKTGGVNEQFF.